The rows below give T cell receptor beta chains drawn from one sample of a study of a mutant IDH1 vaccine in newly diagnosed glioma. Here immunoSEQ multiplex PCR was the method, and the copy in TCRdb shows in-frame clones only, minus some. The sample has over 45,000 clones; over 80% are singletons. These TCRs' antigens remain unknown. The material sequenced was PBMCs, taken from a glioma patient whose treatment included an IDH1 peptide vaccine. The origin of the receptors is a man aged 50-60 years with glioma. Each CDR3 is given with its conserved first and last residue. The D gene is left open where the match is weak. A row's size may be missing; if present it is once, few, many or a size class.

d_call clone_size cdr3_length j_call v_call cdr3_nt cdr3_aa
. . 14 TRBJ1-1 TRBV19 TGTGCCAGTAGTATTAACGGGGAGAACACTGAAGCTTTCTTT CASSINGENTEAFF
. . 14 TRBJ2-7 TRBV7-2 TGTGCCAGCAGCTCAGACGGGACCTCCTACGAGCAGTACTTC CASSSDGTSYEQYF
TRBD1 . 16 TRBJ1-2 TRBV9 TGTGCCAGCAGCCCATTCCAAGGACAGGGGAAGTATGGCTACACCTTC CASSPFQGQGKYGYTF
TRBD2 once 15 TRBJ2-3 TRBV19 TGTGCCAGTAGTAGCGGGGGGGGACGGTCAGATACGCAGTATTTT CASSSGGGRSDTQYF
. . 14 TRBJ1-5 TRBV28 TGTGCCAGCAGCTCTCCCCCGGGGGATGGGCCCCAGCATTTT CASSSPPGDGPQHF
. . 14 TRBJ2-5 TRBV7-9 TGTGCCAGCAGCTCCACGGCGGTACAAGAGACCCAGTACTTC CASSSTAVQETQYF
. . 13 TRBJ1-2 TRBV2 TGTGCCAGCTCGGACACCAGGGTTTATGGCTACACCTTC CASSDTRVYGYTF
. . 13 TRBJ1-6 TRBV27 TGTGCCAGCTTCAACCCGACCGCGCAGGCCCTCCACTTT CASFNPTAQALHF
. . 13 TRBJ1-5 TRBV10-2 TGCGCCAGCAGGCCCGGGGGAGGGCAGCCCCAGCATTTT CASRPGGGQPQHF
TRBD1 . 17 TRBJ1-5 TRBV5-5 TGTGCCAGCAGCTTGGTCCCCGGGACAGGGGGCAATCAGCCCCAGCATTTT CASSLVPGTGGNQPQHF
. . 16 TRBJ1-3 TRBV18 TGTGCCAGCTCACAAGGGCAGCCATCCTCTGGAAACACCATATATTTT CASSQGQPSSGNTIYF
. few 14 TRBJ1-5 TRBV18 TGTGCCAGCTCACCACAGGGGTTAGGGCAGCCCCAGCATTTT CASSPQGLGQPQHF
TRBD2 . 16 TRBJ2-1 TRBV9 TGTGCCAGCAGCCCACTTCGCGGGGGGAGACAAGGTGAGCAGTTCTTC CASSPLRGGRQGEQFF
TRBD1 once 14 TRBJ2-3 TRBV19 TGTGCCAGTAGTCCGACAGGGTGGGCAGATACGCAGTATTTT CASSPTGWADTQYF
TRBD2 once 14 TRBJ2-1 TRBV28 TGTGCCAGCAGTTTATCGGGGACTAGAGATGAGCAGTTCTTC CASSLSGTRDEQFF
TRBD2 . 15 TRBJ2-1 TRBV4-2 TGTGCCAGCAGCTCTAGCGGGGGGCTCTACAATGAGCAGTTCTTC CASSSSGGLYNEQFF
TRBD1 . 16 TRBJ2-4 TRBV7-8 TGTGCCAGCAGCTCGGCCGGGACAGGGGCCAAAAACATTCAGTACTTC CASSSAGTGAKNIQYF
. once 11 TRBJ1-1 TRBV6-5 TGTGCCAGCAGTAACTCAGGTGAAGCTTTCTTT CASSNSGEAFF
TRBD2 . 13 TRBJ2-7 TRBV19 TGTGCCAGTAGTAGCGGGGGAAGCTACGAGCAGTACTTC CASSSGGSYEQYF
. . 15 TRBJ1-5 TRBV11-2 TGTGCCAGCAGCTTAGATCCGGCAGGGAACCAGCCCCAGCATTTT CASSLDPAGNQPQHF
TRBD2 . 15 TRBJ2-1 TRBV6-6 TGTGCCAGCAGTTTCACTAGCGGGGACCACAATGAGCAGTTCTTC CASSFTSGDHNEQFF
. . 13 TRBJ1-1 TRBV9 TGTGCCAGCAGCGTAGTTTTGGACGCGGAAGCTTTCTTT CASSVVLDAEAFF
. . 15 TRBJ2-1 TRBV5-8 TGTGCCAGCAGCTTGGGACAGGGAGGCAACAATGAGCAGTTCTTC CASSLGQGGNNEQFF
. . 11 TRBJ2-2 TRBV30 TGTGCCTGGCTAGGGCGGAGGGAGCTGTTTTTT CAWLGRRELFF
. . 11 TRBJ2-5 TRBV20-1 TGCAGTGCTAGCCCATCGGAGACCCAGTACTTC CSASPSETQYF
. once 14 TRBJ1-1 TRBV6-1 TGTGCCAGCAGTGTAGGACACTTGAACACTGAAGCTTTCTTT CASSVGHLNTEAFF